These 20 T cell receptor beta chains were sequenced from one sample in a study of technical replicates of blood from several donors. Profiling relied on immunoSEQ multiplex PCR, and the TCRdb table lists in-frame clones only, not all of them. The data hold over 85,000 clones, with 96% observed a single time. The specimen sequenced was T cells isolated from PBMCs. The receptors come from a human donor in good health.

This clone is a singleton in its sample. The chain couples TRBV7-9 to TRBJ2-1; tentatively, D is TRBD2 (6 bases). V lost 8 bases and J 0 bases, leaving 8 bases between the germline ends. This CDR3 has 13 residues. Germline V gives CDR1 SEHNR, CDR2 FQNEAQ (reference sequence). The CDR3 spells CASVLASYNEQFF. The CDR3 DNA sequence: TGTGCCAGCGTACTAGCCTCCTACAATGAGCAGTTCTTC.

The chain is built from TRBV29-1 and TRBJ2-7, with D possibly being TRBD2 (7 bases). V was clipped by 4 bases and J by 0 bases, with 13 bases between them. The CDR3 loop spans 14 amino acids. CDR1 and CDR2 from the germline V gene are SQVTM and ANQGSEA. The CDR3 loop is CSVVGGTFSYEQYF. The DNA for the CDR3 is TGCAGCGTTGTCGGGGGGACATTCTCCTACGAGCAGTACTTC.

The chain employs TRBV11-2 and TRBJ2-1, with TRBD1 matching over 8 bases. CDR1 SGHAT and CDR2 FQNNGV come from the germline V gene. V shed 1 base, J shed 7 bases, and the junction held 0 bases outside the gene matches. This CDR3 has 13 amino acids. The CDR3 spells CASSLGQGNEQFF. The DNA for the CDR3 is TGTGCCAGCAGCTTAGGACAGGGGAATGAGCAGTTCTTC.

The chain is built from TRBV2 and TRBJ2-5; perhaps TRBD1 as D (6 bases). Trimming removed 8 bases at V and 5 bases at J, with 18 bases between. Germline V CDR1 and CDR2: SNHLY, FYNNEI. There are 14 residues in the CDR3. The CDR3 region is CASSATGIGETQYF. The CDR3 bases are TGTGCCAGCTCTGCAACAGGGATTGGGGAGACCCAGTACTTC.

Here the CDR3 DNA reads TGTGCCAGTAGCCCTGGAGTAGCCTACAATGAGCAGTTCTTC. This sequence encodes CASSPGVAYNEQFF. The V call is TRBV19, the J call TRBJ2-1; D remains unclear. V was shortened by 6 bases and J by 2 bases, with 11 bases between the two germline ends. The CDR3 covers 14 residues. Germline V CDR1 and CDR2: LNHDA, SQIVND (reference sequence).

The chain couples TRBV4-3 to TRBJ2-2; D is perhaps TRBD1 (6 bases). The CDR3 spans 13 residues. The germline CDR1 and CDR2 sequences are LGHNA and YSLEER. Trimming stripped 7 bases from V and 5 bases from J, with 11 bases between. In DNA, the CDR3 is TGCGCCAGCACGGACAGCCCAACCGGGGAGCTGTTTTTT. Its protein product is CASTDSPTGELFF.

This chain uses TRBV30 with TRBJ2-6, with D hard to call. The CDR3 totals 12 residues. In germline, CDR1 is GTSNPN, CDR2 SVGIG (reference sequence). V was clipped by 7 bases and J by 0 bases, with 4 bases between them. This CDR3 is CAFSSGANVLTF. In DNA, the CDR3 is TGTGCCTTCAGCTCTGGGGCCAACGTCCTGACTTTC.

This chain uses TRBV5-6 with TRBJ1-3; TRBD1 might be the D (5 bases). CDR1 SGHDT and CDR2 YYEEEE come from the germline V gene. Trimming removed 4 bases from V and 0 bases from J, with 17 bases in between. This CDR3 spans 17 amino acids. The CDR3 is CASSVISQVTSGNTIYF. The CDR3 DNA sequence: TGTGCCAGCAGCGTAATATCACAGGTTACCTCTGGAAACACCATATATTTT.

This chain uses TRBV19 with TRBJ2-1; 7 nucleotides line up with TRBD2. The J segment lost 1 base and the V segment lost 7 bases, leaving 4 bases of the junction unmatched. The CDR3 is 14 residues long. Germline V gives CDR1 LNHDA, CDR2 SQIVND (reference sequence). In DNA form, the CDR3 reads TGTGCCAGTACCTATAGCGGGTCCTACAATGAGCAGTTCTTC. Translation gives CASTYSGSYNEQFF.

The CDR3 sequence is CASSLGLAGGTGELFF. The CDR3 nucleotides are TGTGCCAGCAGCTTAGGGCTAGCGGGAGGCACCGGGGAGCTGTTTTTT. The chain uses TRBV11-3 and TRBJ2-2, with TRBD2 matching 11 bases. Germline V CDR1 and CDR2: SGHNT, YENEEA. The CDR3 runs 16 residues. Germline trimming cut 1 base from V and 4 bases from J; bases unmatched to any gene: 2.

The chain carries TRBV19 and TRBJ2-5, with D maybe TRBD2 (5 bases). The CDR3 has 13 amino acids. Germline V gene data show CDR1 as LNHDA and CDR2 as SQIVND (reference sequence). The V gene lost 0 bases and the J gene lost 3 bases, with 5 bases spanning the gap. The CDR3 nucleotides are TGTGCCAGTAGTATAGACGGGGAAGAGACCCAGTACTTC. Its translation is CASSIDGEETQYF.

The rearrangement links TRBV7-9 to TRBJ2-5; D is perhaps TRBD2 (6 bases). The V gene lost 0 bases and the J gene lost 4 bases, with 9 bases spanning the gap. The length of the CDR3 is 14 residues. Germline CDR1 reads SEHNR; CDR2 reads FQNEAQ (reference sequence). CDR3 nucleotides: TGTGCCAGCAGCTTAGCCACCGGGAGAGAGACCCAGTACTTC. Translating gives CASSLATGRETQYF. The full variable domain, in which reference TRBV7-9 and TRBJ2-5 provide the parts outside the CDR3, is DTGVSQNPRHKITKRGQNVTFRCDPISEHNRLYWYRQTLGQGPEFLTYFQNEAQLEKSRLLSDRFSAERPKGSFSTLEIQRTEQGDSAMYLCASSLATGRETQYFGPGTRLLVL.

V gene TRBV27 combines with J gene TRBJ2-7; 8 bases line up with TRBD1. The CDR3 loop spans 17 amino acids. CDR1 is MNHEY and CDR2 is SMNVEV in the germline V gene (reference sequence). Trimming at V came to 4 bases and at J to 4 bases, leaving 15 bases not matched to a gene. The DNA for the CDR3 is TGTGCCAGCAGTTATGACAGGGGTTTAGGGCCTGTTTACGAGCAGTACTTC. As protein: CASSYDRGLGPVYEQYF.

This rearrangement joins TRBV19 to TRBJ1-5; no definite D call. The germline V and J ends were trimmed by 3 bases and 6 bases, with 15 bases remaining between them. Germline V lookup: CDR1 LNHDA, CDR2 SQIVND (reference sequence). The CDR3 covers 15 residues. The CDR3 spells CASSIPPGRAQPQHF. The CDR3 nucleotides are TGTGCCAGTAGTATTCCCCCTGGGAGGGCTCAGCCCCAGCATTTT.

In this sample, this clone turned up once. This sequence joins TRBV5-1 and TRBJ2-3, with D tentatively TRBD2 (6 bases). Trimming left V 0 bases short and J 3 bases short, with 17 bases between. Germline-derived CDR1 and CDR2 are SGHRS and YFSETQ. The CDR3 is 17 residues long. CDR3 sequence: CASSLAGLGRVTDTQYF. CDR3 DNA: TGCGCCAGCAGCTTGGCCGGTCTCGGGAGAGTTACAGATACGCAGTATTTT.

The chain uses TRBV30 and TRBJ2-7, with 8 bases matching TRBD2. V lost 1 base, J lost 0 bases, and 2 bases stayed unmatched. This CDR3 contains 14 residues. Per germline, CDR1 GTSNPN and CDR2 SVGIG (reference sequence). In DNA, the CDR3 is TGTGCCTGGAGTGCGGGAGGGCTCTCCTACGAGCAGTACTTC. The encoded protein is CAWSAGGLSYEQYF.

In nucleotides, the CDR3 is TGTGCCAGCAGGGGGGGGGATGAAAAACTGTTTTTT. It specifies CASRGGDEKLFF. This rearrangement joins TRBV5-4 to TRBJ1-4; maybe TRBD1 (5 bases). Germline V CDR1 and CDR2: SGHNT, YYREEE (reference sequence). V dropped 5 bases and J dropped 6 bases, with 8 bases sitting between them. The CDR3 is made up of 12 amino acids.

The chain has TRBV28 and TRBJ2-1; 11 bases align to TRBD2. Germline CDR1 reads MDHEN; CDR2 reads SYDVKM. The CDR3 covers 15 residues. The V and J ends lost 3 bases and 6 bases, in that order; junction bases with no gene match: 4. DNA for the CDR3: TGTGCCAGCAGTTTGACTAGCGGGGCCACCAATGAGCAGTTCTTC. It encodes CASSLTSGATNEQFF. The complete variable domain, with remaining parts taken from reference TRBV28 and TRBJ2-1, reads DVKVTQSSRYLVKRTGEKVFLECVQDMDHENMFWYRQDPGLGLRLIYFSYDVKMKEKGDIPEGYSVSREKKERFSLILESASTNQTSMYLCASSLTSGATNEQFFGPGTRLTVL.

This chain's CDR3 is CASSSPGEMDTEAFF. CDR3 bases: TGTGCCAGCAGTTCCCCAGGGGAGATGGACACTGAAGCTTTCTTT. V is TRBV28 and J is TRBJ1-1; maybe TRBD1 (6 bases). The germline V and J ends were trimmed by 4 bases and 3 bases, with 15 bases remaining between them. From germline, CDR1 is MDHEN and CDR2 SYDVKM. The CDR3 has 15 residues. Looking up the rest from reference TRBV28 and TRBJ1-1 gives the full variable domain: DVKVTQSSRYLVKRTGEKVFLECVQDMDHENMFWYRQDPGLGLRLIYFSYDVKMKEKGDIPEGYSVSREKKERFSLILESASTNQTSMYLCASSSPGEMDTEAFFGQGTRLTVV.

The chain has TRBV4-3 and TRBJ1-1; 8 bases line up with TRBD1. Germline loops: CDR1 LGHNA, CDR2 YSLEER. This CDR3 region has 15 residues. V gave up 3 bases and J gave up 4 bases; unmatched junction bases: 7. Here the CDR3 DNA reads TGCGCCAGCAGCCAGGTATTCAGGGGGCCCACTGAAGCTTTCTTT. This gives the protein CASSQVFRGPTEAFF.